Shown below are 18 T cell receptor beta chains from a single sample sequenced in a study of response to subunit inactivated influenza vaccine (dated by TCRdb to the late 2010s). Library construction relied on RT-PCR. Sequencing used an Illumina HiSeq 2500. Starting from the raw public reads, TCRdb applied fastp trimming at Q25, assembled clones with MiXCR and retained in-frame beta chains. A single entry per CDR3 protein holds the most common genes and DNA from its merged rows. In this sample the table shows 500,000 to 750,000 distinct CDR3 sequences, less than 15% of which occur a single time. Of the sample, over 8.5% is held by the ten largest clones. This sample comprised PBMCs from blood, obtained about 13 days after vaccination. These receptors came from a man aged 50 to 60 who received an inactivated influenza vaccine. Donor details come from another sample of the same person, matched by shared clones.

This chain connects TRBV20-1 to TRBJ1-2; the D is unclear. The V end was cut by 1 base, the J end by 4 bases, with 13 bases between. Germline loops: CDR1 DFQATT, CDR2 SNEGSKA (reference sequence). The CDR3 is 14 residues long. The CDR3 loop is CSARGSRSFYGYTF. In nucleotides, the CDR3 is TGCAGTGCTAGAGGTTCTCGGAGTTTCTATGGCTACACCTTC.

The rearrangement uses TRBV4-3 and TRBJ2-7; D is perhaps TRBD1 (6 bases). Germline V gives CDR1 LGHNA, CDR2 YSLEER. Trimming removed 4 bases from V and 5 bases from J, with 15 bases in between. The CDR3 has 14 residues. CDR3 in amino acids: CASSPHPSGDEQYF. The CDR3, as DNA: TGCGCCAGCAGCCCGCACCCCTCAGGGGACGAGCAGTACTTC.

This clonotype has more than one count but fewer than ten. V and J are TRBV4-3 and TRBJ1-2; D is ambiguous. The V end was cut by 6 bases, the J end by 6 bases, with 11 bases between. The germline V gene encodes CDR1 LGHNA and CDR2 YSLEER. The CDR3 consists of 12 residues. CDR3 bases: TGCGCCAGCAGGTCTCAGTACCATGGCTACACCTTC. Its protein product is CASRSQYHGYTF.

There are a few counts of this clonotype. The chain has TRBV12-3 or TRBV12-4 and TRBJ1-4, with D maybe TRBD1 (6 bases). Trimming removed 4 bases from V and 14 bases from J, with 14 bases in between. The CDR3 is 12 residues long. DNA for the CDR3: TGTGCCAGCAGTTCACACAGGGCGGGGCTGTTTTTT. Translating it yields CASSSHRAGLFF.

This clonotype has a handful of counts. The rearrangement uses TRBV6-2 or TRBV6-3 and TRBJ2-5, with 7 positions matching TRBD1. V dropped 2 bases and J dropped 7; count of bases not matched to a gene: 10. Germline CDR1 MNHEY, CDR2 SVGEGT. The length of the CDR3 is 15 residues. CDR3 sequence (DNA): TGTGCCAGCAGTTACCCCCGACAGGGATCTGGGACCCAGTACTTC. Translated: CASSYPRQGSGTQYF.

This chain links TRBV5-1 with TRBJ2-5, with 10 bases lining up with TRBD2. V lost 0 bases and J lost 4; bases outside the gene matches: 6. CDR1 is SGHRS and CDR2 is YFSETQ in the germline V gene. CDR3 length equals 16 residues. CDR3 region: CASSLEPSGGGETQYF. CDR3 bases: TGCGCCAGCAGCTTGGAACCTAGCGGGGGAGGAGAGACCCAGTACTTC.

This clonotype appeared many times. J is TRBJ2-5 and V is TRBV9; D tentatively fits TRBD1 or TRBD2 (5 bases each). The CDR3 contains 13 residues. The V end was cut by 3 bases, the J end by 2 bases, with 8 bases between. Germline lookup yields CDR1 SGDLS and CDR2 YYNGEE. This CDR3 reads CASSAGPQETQYF. The DNA for the CDR3 is TGTGCCAGCAGCGCGGGACCGCAAGAGACCCAGTACTTC.

This clonotype has more than one count but fewer than ten. CDR3 sequence (DNA): TGCGCCAGCAGCCAAGATCCTCTTACTAGCGGGGGGCGGACCGGGGAGCTGTTTTTT. It encodes CASSQDPLTSGGRTGELFF. This chain uses TRBV4-3 with TRBJ2-2; 12 bases match TRBD2. V shed 0 bases, J shed 5 bases, and the junction held 10 bases outside the gene matches. Germline V lookup: CDR1 LGHNA, CDR2 YSLEER. This CDR3 has 19 amino acids.

This clonotype has at least ten counts. This rearrangement joins TRBV7-2 to TRBJ2-7, with D unresolved. Germline CDR1 is SGHTA and CDR2 is FQGNSA. The CDR3 consists of 14 residues. Trimming removed 1 base at V and 3 bases at J, with 10 bases between. The CDR3 is CASSLGGLFYEQYF. The CDR3 nucleotides are TGTGCCAGCAGCTTAGGTGGCCTATTCTACGAGCAGTACTTC.

This clonotype showed up just a few times. The junction departs from the called germline gene at one end, perhaps through a read error. The chain has TRBV28 and TRBJ1-2, with 8 bases that match TRBD1. The length of the CDR3 is 14 residues. Germline CDR1 and CDR2: MDHEN and SYDVKM. CDR3 in DNA: TGTGCCAGCAGAGTACAGGGGGGTAACGATGGCTACACCTTC. It translates to CASRVQGGNDGYTF.

This clonotype was recorded at least ten times. This chain links TRBV6-2 or TRBV6-3 with TRBJ2-3, with 9 bases aligning to TRBD2. Unmatched junction bases numbered 4, after V lost 2 bases and J lost 7 bases. CDR3 length: 14 residues. Germline CDR1 MNHEY, CDR2 SVGEGT. CDR3 coding DNA: TGTGCCAGCAGTTACGGGACTAGCAGGTATACGCAGTATTTT. It specifies CASSYGTSRYTQYF.

This clonotype was seen a few times. The rearrangement links TRBV6-9 to TRBJ2-3, with D unresolved. This CDR3 contains 13 residues. Between the trimmed V and J ends, which lost 9 bases and 5 bases, there was a span of 15 bases. The germline gives CDR1 MNHGY, CDR2 SVAAGI. The CDR3 bases are TGTGCCAGTCGCTATTGCGCGGAAGATACGCAGTATTTT. This gives the protein CASRYCAEDTQYF.

With respect to this clonotype: A much larger clone differs by one base, so this may be a read error. The V gene is TRBV29-1, the J gene TRBJ2-7; D is uncertain. The germline CDR1 and CDR2 sequences are SQVTM and ANQGSEA. CDR3 length equals 14 residues. The V end was cut by 8 bases, the J end by 2 bases, with 19 bases between. This CDR3 is CSMTDPIGPYEQYF. The CDR3 DNA sequence: TGCAGCATGACCGACCCCATCGGTCCCTACGAGCAGTACTTC.

The chain joins TRBV5-1 to TRBJ2-3; D is perhaps TRBD2 (6 bases). Germline CDR1 and CDR2: SGHRS and YFSETQ. There are 16 residues in the CDR3. V gave up 3 bases and J gave up 0 bases, with 14 bases separating them. CDR3 protein: CASSWSGRGSTDTQYF. As DNA, the CDR3 is TGCGCCAGCAGCTGGTCCGGGAGAGGCAGCACAGATACGCAGTATTTT.

This clonotype was seen many times. This chain joins TRBV5-1 and TRBJ2-1; no firm D call. V was cut by 2 bases and J by 10 bases, with 16 bases left in between. CDR3 length equals 14 residues. CDR1 is SGHRS, CDR2 YFSETQ, per germline. The CDR3 here is CASSFRQPPLEQFF. DNA for the CDR3: TGCGCCAGCAGCTTTAGGCAGCCACCACTAGAGCAGTTCTTC. Full variable domain (remainder filled in from reference TRBV5-1 and TRBJ2-1): KAGVTQTPRYLIKTRGQQVTLSCSPISGHRSVSWYQQTPGQGLQFLFEYFSETQRNKGNFPGRFSGRQFSNSRSEMNVSTLELGDSALYLCASSFRQPPLEQFFGPGTRLTVL.

The J gene is TRBJ1-1, the V gene TRBV20-1; D gene uncertain. CDR1 DFQATT and CDR2 SNEGSKA come from the germline V gene (reference sequence). The CDR3 contains 12 residues. V shed 0 bases and J shed 3 bases, with 5 bases lying between them. In DNA, the CDR3 is TGCAGTGCTAGAGATGCGGACACTGAAGCTTTCTTT. Translating gives CSARDADTEAFF.

There are a few counts of this clonotype. This chain connects TRBV5-1 to TRBJ2-2; maybe TRBD2 (5 bases). Between the trimmed V and J ends, which lost 1 base and 4 bases, there was a span of 14 bases. The CDR3 covers 16 residues. Germline V CDR1 and CDR2: SGHRS, YFSETQ. The CDR3 loop is CASSLRPLGATGELFF. In DNA form, the CDR3 reads TGCGCCAGCAGCTTGCGGCCCCTGGGAGCCACCGGGGAGCTGTTTTTT.

The chain combines TRBV12-5 with TRBJ2-7; D unclear. The CDR3 runs 16 residues. Germline loops: CDR1 LGHNT, CDR2 FRNRAP. The germline V and J ends were trimmed by 5 bases and 0 bases, with 17 bases remaining between them. CDR3 residues: CASGHLYNKNSYEQYF. The CDR3 nucleotides read TGTGCTAGTGGTCACCTATACAATAAAAACTCCTACGAGCAGTACTTC.